This T cell receptor beta chain comes out of a study of Ad26.COV2.S vaccination and SARS-CoV-2 variants. Overall study findings and caveats: Non-spike TCR breadth showed similarity between vaccine and placebo recipients.

Treatment meaning: roughly 20 received Ad26.COV2.S at low or high dose, single or two shots; about 5 received placebo; per-sample allocation not given. Specimens were obtained on day 63 following the first vaccine or placebo injection. The assay was immunoSEQ multiplex PCR, and TCRdb's table has in-frame clones only and misses some. The sample yields 300,000 to 400,000 clones, about nine tenths seen once. Worth noting for this clone: Its antigen is not identified.

The material sequenced was peripheral blood, taken in a trial of Ad26.COV2.S vaccine versus placebo. The sequence came from a person between 18 and 65 years old who received the Ad26.COV2.S COVID-19 vaccine or a placebo.

The CDR3, as DNA: TGTGCCAGCAGCGTAGGTTTAGCGGGGGACCCAGATACGCAGTATTTT. Translated: CASSVGLAGDPDTQYF. The genes are TRBV9 and TRBJ2-3, with 9 nucleotides matching TRBD2. The junction had 6 bases not matched to a gene; V was cut back by 0 bases and J by 4 bases. Germline V lookup: CDR1 SGDLS, CDR2 YYNGEE. This CDR3 is built from 16 residues.